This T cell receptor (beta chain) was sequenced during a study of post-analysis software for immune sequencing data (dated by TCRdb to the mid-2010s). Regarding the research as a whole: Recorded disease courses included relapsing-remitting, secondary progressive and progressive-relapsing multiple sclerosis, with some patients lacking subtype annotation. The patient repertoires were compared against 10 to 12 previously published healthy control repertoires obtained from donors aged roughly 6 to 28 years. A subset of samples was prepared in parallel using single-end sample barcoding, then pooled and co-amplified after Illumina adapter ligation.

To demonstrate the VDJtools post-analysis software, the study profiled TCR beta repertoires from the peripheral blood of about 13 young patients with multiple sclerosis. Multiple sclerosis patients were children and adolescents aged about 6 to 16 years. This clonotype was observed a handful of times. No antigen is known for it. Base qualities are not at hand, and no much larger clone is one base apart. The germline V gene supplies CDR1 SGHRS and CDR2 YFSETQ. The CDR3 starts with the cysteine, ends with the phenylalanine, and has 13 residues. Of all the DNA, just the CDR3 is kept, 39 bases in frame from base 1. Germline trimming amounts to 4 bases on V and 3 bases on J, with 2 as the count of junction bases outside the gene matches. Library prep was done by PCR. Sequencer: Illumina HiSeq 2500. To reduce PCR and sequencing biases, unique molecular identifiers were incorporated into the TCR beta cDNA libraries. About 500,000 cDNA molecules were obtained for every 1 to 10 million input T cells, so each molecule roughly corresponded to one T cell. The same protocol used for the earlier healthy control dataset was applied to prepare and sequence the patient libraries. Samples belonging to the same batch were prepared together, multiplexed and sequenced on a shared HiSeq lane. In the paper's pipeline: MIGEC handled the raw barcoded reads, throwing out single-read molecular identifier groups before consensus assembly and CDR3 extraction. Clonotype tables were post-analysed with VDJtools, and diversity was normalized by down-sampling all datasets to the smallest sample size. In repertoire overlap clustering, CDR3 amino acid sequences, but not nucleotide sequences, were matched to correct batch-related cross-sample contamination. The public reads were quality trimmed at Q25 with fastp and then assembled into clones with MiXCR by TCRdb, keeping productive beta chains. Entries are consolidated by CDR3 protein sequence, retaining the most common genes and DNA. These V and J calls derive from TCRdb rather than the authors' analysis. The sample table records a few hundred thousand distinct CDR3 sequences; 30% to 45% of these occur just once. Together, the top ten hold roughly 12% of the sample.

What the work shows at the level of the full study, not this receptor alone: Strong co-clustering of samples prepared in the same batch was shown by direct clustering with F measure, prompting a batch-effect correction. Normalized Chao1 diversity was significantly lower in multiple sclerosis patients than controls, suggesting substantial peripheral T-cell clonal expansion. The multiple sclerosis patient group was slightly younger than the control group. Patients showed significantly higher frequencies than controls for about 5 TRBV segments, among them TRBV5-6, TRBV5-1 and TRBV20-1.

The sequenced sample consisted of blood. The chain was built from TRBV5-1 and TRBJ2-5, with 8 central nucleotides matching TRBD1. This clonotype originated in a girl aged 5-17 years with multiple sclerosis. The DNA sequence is TGCGCCAGCAGCCAACAGGGGGAAGAGACCCAGTACTTC. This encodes CASSQQGEETQYF. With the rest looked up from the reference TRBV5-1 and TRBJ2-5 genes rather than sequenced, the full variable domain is KAGVTQTPRYLIKTRGQQVTLSCSPISGHRSVSWYQQTPGQGLQFLFEYFSETQRNKGNFPGRFSGRQFSNSRSEMNVSTLELGDSALYLCASSQQGEETQYFGPGTRLLVL.